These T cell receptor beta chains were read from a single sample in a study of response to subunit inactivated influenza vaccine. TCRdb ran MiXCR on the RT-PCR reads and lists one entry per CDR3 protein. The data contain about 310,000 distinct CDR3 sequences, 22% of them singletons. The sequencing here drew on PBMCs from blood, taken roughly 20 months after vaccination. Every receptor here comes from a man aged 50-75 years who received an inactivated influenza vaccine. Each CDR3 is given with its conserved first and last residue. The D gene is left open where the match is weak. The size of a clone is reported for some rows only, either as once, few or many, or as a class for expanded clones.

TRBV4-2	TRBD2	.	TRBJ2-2	TGTGCCAGCAGCCAGGCTCCGCTTAGGACTAGCGGGGGGCCGCACACCGGGGAGCTGTTTTTT	CASSQAPLRTSGGPHTGELFF
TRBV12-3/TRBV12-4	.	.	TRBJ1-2	TGTGCCAGCAGTTTAGCGTACCAGGGGAACTATGGCTACACCTTC	CASSLAYQGNYGYTF
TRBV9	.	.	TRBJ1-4	TGTGCCAGCAGCGTCCCGGGACGGACTAATGAAAAACTGTTTTTT	CASSVPGRTNEKLFF
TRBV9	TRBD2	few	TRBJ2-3	TGTGCCAGCAGCGTTGGGACTAGCTCCACAGATACGCAGTATTTT	CASSVGTSSTDTQYF
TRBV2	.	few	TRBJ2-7	TGTGCCAGCAGCTTCGAGAAGGAGCAGTACTTC	CASSFEKEQYF
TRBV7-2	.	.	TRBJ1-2	TGTGCCAGCAGCTTAGCTCATCCCGGGCAAGGCTACACCTTC	CASSLAHPGQGYTF
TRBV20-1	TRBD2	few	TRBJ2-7	TGCAGTGCTAGAGGTCGGACTAGCGGGATGAACTACGAGCAGTACTTC	CSARGRTSGMNYEQYF
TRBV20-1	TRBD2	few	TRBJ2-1	TGCAGTGCTAGACTGGGACTAGCTGACTTGAGAGAGCAGTTCTTC	CSARLGLADLREQFF
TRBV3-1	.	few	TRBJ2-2	TGTGCCAGCAGCCACGTTTCGGCAGGAGCCGGGGAGCTGTTTTTT	CASSHVSAGAGELFF
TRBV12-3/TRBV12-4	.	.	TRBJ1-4	TGTGCCAGCAGTTTATTGGTTGCAACTAATGAAAAACTGTTTTTT	CASSLLVATNEKLFF
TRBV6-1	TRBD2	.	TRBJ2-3	TGTGCCAGCAGCCCCGGGGGGGCCATAGATACGCAGTATTTT	CASSPGGAIDTQYF
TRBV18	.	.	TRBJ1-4	TGTGCCAGCTCAACTCGTAGGGAAGGATCACTGTTTTTT	CASSTRREGSLFF
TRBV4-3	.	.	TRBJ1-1	TGCGCCAGCAGTTTAGGAGCAGGGAGCACTGAAGCTTTCTTT	CASSLGAGSTEAFF
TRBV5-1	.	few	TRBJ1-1	TGCGCCAGCAATATAGTCGGGCGGGCGAACACTGAAGCTTTCTTT	CASNIVGRANTEAFF
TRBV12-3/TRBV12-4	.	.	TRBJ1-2	TGTGCCAGCAGCTTTATAGACAGCGCCTATGGCTACACCTTC	CASSFIDSAYGYTF
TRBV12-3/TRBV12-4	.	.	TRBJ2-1	TGTGCCAGCAGTAAAACGCCGGGTAGGGATGAGCAGTTCTTC	CASSKTPGRDEQFF
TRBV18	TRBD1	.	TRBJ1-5	TGTGCCAGCTCGTCGGACAGGGGGCTTTATCAGCCCCAGCATTTT	CASSSDRGLYQPQHF
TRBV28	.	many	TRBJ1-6	TGTGCCAGCCACCGGGGAACGAATTCACCCCTCCACTTT	CASHRGTNSPLHF
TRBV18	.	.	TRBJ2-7	TGTGCCAGCTCATCGGACGGCTACGAGCAGTACTTC	CASSSDGYEQYF
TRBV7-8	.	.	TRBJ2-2	TGTGCCAGCAGTCAAGGGGGGGCGGTCACCGGGGAGCTGTTTTTT	CASSQGGAVTGELFF
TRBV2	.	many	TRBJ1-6	TGTGCCAGCAGTGACGGCTATAGCTCCTATAATTCACCCCTCCACTTT	CASSDGYSSYNSPLHF
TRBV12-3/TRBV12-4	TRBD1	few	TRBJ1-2	TGTGCCAGCAGTCCAGACAGGGGGGTTGGCTACACCTTC	CASSPDRGVGYTF
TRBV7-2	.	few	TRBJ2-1	TGTGCCAGCAGCTTAGCTTCTAGTGCCTACAATGAGCAGTTCTTC	CASSLASSAYNEQFF
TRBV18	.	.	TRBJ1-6	TGTGCCAGCTCACCTGATTGGAACAGAAATTCACCCCTCCACTTT	CASSPDWNRNSPLHF
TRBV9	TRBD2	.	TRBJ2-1	TGTGCCAGCAGCGTAGTTGGAGGGAGGGCCTACAATGAGCAGTTCTTC	CASSVVGGRAYNEQFF
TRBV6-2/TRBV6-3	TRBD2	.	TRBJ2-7	TGTGCCAGTAGTGAGATTAGCGGGATACTAACGCTCTACGAGCAGTACTTC	CASSEISGILTLYEQYF
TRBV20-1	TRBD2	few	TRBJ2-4	TGCAGTGCTAGAGAGCCGGGGAGGGTGGGAAACATTCAGTACTTC	CSAREPGRVGNIQYF
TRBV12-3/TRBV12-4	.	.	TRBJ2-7	TGTGCCAGCAGCATTAACAGGGTTCTTAACGAGCAGTACTTC	CASSINRVLNEQYF
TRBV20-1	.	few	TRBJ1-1	TGCAGTGCTAGGGAAGAAGCTTTCTTT	CSAREEAFF
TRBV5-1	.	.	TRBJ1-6	TGCGCCAGCAGCTTGGAGGCAGGGGTAGATTCACTCCTCCACTTT	CASSLEAGVDSLLHF
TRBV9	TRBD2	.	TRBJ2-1	TGTGCCAGCAGCGTAGTATCGGGAGGGCCCTATGAGCAGTTCTTC	CASSVVSGGPYEQFF
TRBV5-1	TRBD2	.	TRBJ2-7	TGCGCCAGCAGCAACCTTAGGATCAGCGGGGACTTC	CASSNLRISGDF